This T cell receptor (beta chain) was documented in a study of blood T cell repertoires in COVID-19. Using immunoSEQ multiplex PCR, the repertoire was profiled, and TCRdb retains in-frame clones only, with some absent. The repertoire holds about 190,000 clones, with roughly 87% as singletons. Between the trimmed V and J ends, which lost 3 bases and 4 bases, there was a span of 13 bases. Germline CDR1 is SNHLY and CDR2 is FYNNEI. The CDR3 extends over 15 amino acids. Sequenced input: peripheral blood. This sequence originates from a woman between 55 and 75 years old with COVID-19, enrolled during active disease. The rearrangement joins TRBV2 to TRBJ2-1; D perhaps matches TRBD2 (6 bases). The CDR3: CASSDPGLRYNEQFF. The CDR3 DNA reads TGTGCCAGCAGTGACCCGGGACTCCGGTACAATGAGCAGTTCTTC.